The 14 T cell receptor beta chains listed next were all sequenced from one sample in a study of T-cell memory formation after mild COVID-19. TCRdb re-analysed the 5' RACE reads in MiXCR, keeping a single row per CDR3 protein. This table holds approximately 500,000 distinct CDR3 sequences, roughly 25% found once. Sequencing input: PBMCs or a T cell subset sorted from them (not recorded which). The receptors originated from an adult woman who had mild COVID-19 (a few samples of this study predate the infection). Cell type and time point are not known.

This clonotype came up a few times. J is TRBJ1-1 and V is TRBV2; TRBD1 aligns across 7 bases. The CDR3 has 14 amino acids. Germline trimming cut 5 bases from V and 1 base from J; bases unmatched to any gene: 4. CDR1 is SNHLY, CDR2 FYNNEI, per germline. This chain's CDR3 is CASSTRQGNTEAFF. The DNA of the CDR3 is TGTGCCAGCAGTACCCGACAGGGGAACACTGAAGCTTTCTTT.

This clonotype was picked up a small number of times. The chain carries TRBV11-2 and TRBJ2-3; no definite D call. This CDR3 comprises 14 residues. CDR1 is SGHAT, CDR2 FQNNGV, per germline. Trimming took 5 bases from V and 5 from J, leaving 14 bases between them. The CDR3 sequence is CASSLVSPQDTQYF. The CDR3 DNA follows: TGTGCCAGCAGCCTCGTTTCGCCTCAAGATACGCAGTATTTT.

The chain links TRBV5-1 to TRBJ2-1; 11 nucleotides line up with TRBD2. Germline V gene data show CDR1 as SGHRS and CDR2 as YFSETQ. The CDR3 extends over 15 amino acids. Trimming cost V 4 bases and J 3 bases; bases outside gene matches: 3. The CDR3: CASSGGLADYNEQFF. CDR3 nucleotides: TGCGCCAGCAGCGGGGGACTAGCGGACTACAATGAGCAGTTCTTC.

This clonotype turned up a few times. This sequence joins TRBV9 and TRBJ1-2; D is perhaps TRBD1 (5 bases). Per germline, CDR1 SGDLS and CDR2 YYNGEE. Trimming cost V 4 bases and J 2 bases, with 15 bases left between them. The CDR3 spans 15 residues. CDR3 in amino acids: CASSPTGTANYGYTF. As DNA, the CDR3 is TGTGCCAGCAGCCCCACCGGGACGGCGAACTATGGCTACACCTTC.

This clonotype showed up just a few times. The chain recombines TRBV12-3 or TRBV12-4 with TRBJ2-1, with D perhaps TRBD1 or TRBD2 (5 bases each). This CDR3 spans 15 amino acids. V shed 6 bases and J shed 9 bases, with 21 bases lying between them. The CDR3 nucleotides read TGTGCCAGCAGCCTCCCCTTCGGGGACGTCGGTGAGCAGTTCTTC. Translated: CASSLPFGDVGEQFF.

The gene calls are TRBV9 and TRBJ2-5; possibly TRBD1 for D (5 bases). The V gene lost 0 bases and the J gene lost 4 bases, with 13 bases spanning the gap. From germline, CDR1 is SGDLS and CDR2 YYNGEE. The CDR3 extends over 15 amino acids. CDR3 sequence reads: CASSVDQTERETQYF. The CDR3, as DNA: TGTGCCAGCAGCGTAGATCAGACAGAGAGAGAGACCCAGTACTTC.

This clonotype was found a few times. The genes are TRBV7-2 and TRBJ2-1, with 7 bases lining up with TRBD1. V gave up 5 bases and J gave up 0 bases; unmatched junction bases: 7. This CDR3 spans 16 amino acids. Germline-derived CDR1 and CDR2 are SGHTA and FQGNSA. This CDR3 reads CASSTWTGLSYNEQFF. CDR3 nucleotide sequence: TGTGCCAGCAGCACCTGGACAGGCCTCTCCTACAATGAGCAGTTCTTC.

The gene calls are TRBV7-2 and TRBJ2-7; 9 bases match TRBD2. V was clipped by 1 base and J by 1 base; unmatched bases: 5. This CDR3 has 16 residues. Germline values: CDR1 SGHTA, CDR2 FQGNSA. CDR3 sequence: CASSLEASGASYEQYF. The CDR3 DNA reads TGTGCCAGCAGCTTAGAGGCTAGCGGGGCTTCCTACGAGCAGTACTTC.

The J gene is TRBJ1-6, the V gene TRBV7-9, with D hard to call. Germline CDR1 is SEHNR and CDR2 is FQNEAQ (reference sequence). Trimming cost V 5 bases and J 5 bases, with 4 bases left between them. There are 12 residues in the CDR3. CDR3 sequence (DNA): TGTGCCAGCAGCGCCGATAATTCACCCCTCCACTTT. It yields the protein CASSADNSPLHF.

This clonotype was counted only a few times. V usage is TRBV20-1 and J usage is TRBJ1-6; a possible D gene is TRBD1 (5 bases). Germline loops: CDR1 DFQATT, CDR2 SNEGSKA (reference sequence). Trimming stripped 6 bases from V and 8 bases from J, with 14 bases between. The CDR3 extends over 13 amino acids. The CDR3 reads CSALDSGDSPLHF. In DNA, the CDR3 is TGCAGTGCCCTAGACAGCGGGGATTCACCCCTCCACTTT.

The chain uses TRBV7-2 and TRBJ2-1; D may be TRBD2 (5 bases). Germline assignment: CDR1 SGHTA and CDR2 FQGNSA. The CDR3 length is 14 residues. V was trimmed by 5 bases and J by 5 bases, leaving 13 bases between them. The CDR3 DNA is TGTGCCAGCAGCCCAGAGCCCGGGAACAATGAGCAGTTCTTC. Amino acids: CASSPEPGNNEQFF.

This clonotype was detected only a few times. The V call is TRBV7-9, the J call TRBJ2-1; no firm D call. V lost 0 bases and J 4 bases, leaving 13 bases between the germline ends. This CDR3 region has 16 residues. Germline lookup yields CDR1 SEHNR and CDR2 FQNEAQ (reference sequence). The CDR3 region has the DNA TGTGCCAGCAGCTTAGCGGACGGACGTGTATACAATGAGCAGTTCTTC. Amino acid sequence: CASSLADGRVYNEQFF.

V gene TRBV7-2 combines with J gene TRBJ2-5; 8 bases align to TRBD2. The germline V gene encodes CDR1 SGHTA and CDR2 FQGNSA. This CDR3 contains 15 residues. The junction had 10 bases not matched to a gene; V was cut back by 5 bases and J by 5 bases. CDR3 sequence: CASSRTAGVRETQYF. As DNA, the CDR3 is TGTGCCAGCAGCCGAACAGCGGGAGTCCGCGAGACCCAGTACTTC. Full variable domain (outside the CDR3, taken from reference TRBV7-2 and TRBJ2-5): GAGVSQSPSNKVTEKGKDVELRCDPISGHTALYWYRQSLGQGLEFLIYFQGNSAPDKSGLPSDRFSAERTGGSVSTLTIQRTQQEDSAVYLCASSRTAGVRETQYFGPGTRLLVL.

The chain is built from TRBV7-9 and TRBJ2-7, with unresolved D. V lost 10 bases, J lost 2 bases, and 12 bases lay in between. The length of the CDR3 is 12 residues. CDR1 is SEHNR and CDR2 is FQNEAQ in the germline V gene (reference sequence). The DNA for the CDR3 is TGTGCCACTTCGGACGGTACCTACGAGCAGTACTTC. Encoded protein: CATSDGTYEQYF.